This T cell receptor beta chain stems from a study of Graves' ophthalmopathy and Graves' hyperthyroidism. Study outcomes and limitations: Sensitivity reached 70.59% and specificity around 76% when the model predicted ophthalmopathy progression. Blood was where most expanded thyroid clonotypes above 0.001 frequency also turned up.

There are many counts of this clonotype. The target antigen is unknown. Researchers took RNA transcripts and amplified TCR beta CDR3 regions from them. Second-round multiplex PCR came after a first-round RT-PCR that employed HTBI primers. TCRdb analysed the multiplex PCR reads with MiXCR anew, one entry per CDR3 protein. The data show some 370,000 distinct CDR3 sequences, 15% to 20% seen once. This CDR3 region has 17 residues. The V segment lost 6 bases and the J segment 1 base; nucleotides outside the gene matches: 14. Germline assignment: CDR1 MDHEN and CDR2 SYDVKM. Stable hyperthyroidism referred to disease that showed no ophthalmopathy within 18 months of follow-up.

What was sequenced was peripheral blood. This TCR was sampled from an adult woman with stable Graves' hyperthyroidism. This chain links TRBV28 with TRBJ1-1, with 7 bases aligning to TRBD1. The CDR3 DNA is TGTGCCAGCAGCTCGACAGGGCCCTTTACCTCGAACACTGAAGCTTTCTTT. It codes for CASSSTGPFTSNTEAFF.